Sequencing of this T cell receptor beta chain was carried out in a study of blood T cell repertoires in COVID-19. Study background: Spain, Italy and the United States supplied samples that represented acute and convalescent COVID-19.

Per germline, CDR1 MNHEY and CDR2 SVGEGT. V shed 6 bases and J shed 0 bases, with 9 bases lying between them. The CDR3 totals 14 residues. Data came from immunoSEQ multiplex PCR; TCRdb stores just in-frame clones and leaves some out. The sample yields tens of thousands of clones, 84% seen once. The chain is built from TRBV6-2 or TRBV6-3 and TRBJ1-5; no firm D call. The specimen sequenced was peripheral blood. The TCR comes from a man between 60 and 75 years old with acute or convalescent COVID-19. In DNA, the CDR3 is TGTGCCAGCAGCCCTACATATAGCAATCAGCCCCAGCATTTT. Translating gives CASSPTYSNQPQHF.